This T cell receptor beta chain is drawn from a study of T-cell memory formation after mild COVID-19. Points from the study as a whole: Some SARS-CoV-2-responding clones were already detected in memory before infection. Mainly CM and EM harbored the contracting CD4+ clones; mainly EMRA harbored the CD8+ ones. Contracting clones from day 15 to 85 showed balanced CD4/CD8; later expanders favored CD4+.

Between the trimmed V and J ends, which lost 3 bases and 5 bases, there was a span of 11 bases. Germline assignment: CDR1 MNHEY and CDR2 SVGAGI. The CDR3 totals 13 residues. TCRdb reprocessed the 5' RACE reads via MiXCR and lists one record per CDR3 protein. The repertoire holds 470,000 or so distinct CDR3 sequences, with about a sixth as singletons. This clonotype was counted a few times. The antigen is not known. The source of this sequence is a man younger than 30 who had mild COVID-19 (a few samples of this study predate the infection). Cell type and time point are not known. The source material was PBMCs or a T cell subset sorted from them (not recorded which). The chain links TRBV6-5 to TRBJ2-7; a weak D match, TRBD2 (5 bases). The CDR3 coding sequence is TGTGCCAGCAGTTATACCCCGCGGGACGAGCAGTACTTC. This gives the protein CASSYTPRDEQYF.